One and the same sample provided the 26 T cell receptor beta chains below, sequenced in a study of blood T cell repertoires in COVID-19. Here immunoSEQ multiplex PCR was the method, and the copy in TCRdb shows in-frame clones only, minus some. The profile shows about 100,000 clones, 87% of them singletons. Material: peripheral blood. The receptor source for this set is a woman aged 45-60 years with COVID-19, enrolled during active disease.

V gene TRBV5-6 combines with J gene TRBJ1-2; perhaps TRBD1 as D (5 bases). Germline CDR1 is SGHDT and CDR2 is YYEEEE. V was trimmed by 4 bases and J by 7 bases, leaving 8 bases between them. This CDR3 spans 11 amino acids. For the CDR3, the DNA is TGTGCCAGCAGCCGGGACTTTGGCTACACCTTC. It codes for CASSRDFGYTF. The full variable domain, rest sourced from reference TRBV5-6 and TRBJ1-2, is DAGVTQSPTHLIKTRGQQVTLRCSPKSGHDTVSWYQQALGQGPQFIFQYYEEEERQRGNFPDRFSGHQFPNYSSELNVNALLLGDSALYLCASSRDFGYTFGSGTRLTVV.

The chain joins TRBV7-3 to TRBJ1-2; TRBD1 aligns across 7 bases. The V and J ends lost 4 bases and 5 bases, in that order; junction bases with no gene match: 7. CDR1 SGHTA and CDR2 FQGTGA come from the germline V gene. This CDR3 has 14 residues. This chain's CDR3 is CASSSLQGMYGYTF. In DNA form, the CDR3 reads TGTGCCAGCAGCTCTTTACAGGGGATGTATGGCTACACCTTC.

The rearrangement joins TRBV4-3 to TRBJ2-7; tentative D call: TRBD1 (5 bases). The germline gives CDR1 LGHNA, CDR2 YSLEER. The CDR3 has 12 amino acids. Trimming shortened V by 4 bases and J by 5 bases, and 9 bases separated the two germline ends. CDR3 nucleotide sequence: TGCGCCAGCAGCCTAGACAGAAACGAGCAGTACTTC. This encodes CASSLDRNEQYF.

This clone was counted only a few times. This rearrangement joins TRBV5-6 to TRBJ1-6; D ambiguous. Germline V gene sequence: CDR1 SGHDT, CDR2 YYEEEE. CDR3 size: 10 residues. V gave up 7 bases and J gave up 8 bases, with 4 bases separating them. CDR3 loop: CASRDSPLHF. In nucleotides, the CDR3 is TGTGCCAGCCGGGATTCACCCCTCCACTTT.

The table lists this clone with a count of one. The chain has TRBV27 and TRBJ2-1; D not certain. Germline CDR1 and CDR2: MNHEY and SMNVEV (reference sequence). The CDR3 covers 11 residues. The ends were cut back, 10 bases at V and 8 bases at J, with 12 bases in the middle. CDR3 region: CATGTGYEQFF. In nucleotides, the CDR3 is TGTGCCACCGGTACCGGGTATGAGCAGTTCTTC.

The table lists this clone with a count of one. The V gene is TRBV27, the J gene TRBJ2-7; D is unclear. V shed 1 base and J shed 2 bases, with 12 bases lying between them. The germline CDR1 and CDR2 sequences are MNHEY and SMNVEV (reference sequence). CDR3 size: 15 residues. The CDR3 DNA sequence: TGTGCCAGCAGTTTATATCCCGCAAGCCCCTACGAGCAGTACTTC. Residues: CASSLYPASPYEQYF.

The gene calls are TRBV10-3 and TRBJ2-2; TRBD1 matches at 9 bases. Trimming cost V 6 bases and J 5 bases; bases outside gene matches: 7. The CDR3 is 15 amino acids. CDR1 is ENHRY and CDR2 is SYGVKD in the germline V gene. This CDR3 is CAIRTGTGRTGELFF. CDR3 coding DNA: TGTGCCATCAGGACCGGGACAGGGCGGACCGGGGAGCTGTTTTTT.

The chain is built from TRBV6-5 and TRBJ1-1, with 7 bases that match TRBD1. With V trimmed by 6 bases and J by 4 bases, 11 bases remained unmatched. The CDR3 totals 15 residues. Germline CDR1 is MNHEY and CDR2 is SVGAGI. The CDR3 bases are TGTGCCAGCAGACAGAGACAGGGTCGAGGCACTGAAGCTTTCTTT. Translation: CASRQRQGRGTEAFF.

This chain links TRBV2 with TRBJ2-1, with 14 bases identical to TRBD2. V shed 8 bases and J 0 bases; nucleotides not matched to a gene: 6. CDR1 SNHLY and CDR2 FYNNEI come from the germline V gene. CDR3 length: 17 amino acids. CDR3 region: CASRGLAGGNSYNEQFF. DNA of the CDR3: TGTGCCAGCCGAGGACTAGCGGGGGGAAACTCCTACAATGAGCAGTTCTTC.

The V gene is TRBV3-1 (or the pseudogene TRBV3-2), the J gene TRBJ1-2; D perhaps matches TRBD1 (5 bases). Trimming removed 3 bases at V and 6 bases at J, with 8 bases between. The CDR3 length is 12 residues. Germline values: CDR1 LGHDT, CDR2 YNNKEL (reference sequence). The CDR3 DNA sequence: TGTGCCAGCAGCCATGGGGCGAATGGCTACACCTTC. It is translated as CASSHGANGYTF.

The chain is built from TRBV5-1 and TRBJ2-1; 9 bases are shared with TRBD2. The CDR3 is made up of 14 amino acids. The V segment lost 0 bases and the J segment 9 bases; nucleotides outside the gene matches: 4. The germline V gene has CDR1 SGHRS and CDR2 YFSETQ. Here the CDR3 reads CASSLVAGEGEQFF. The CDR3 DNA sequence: TGCGCCAGCAGCTTGGTAGCGGGGGAGGGTGAGCAGTTCTTC.

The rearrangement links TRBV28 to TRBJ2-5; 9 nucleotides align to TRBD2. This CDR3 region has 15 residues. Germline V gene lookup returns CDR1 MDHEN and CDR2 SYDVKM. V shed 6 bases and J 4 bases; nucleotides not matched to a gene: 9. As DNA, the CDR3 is TGTGCCAGCAGGCCCCAGCGGGGGGCCGTAGAGACCCAGTACTTC. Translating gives CASRPQRGAVETQYF.

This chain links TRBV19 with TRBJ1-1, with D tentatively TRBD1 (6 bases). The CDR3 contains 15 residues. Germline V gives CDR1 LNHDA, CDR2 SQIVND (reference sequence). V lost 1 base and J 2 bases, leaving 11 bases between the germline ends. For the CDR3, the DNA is TGTGCCAGTAGTATAGGAGGACAGACCAACACTGAAGCTTTCTTT. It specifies CASSIGGQTNTEAFF.

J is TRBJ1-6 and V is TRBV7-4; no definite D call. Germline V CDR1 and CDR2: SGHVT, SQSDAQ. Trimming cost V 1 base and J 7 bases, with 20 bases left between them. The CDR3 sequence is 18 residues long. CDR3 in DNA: TGTGCCAGCAGCTTAGATGAGTGTATGGGCAGGAAAAATTCACCCCTCCACTTT. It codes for CASSLDECMGRKNSPLHF.

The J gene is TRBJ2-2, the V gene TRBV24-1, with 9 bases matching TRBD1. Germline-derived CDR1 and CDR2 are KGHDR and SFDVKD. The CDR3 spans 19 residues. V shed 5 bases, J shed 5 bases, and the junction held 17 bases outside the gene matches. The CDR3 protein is CATSGPGEEGTGRTGELFF. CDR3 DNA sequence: TGTGCCACCAGTGGGCCCGGAGAGGAGGGGACAGGGAGAACCGGGGAGCTGTTTTTT.

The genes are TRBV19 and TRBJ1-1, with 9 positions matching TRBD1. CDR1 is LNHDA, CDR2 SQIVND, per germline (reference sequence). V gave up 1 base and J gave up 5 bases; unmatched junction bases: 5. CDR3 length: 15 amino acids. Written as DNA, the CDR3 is TGTGCCAGTAGTATAGCCGGGACAGGGTTAACTGAAGCTTTCTTT. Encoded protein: CASSIAGTGLTEAFF.

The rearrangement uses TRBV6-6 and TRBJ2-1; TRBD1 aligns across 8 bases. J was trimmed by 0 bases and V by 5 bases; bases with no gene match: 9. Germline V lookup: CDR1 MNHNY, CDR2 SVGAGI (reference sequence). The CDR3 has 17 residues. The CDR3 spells CASSPDRGYRSYNEQFF. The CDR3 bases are TGTGCCAGCAGTCCCGACAGGGGTTACCGCTCCTACAATGAGCAGTTCTTC.

In DNA form, the CDR3 reads TGTGCCAGCAGCCCCGGGACAGACCTCGTGCCTTCCGATGGCTACACCTTC. It specifies CASSPGTDLVPSDGYTF. The chain employs TRBV9 and TRBJ1-2; 7 nucleotides match TRBD1. The CDR3 sequence is 17 residues long. The germline CDR1 and CDR2 sequences are SGDLS and YYNGEE. The ends lost 4 bases at V and 6 bases at J; junction bases unmatched: 18.

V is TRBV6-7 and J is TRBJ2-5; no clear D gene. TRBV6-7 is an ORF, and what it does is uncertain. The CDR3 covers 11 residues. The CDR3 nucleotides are TGTCCCCACTTTGACTGGGAGACCCAGTACTTC. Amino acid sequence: CPHFDWETQYF.

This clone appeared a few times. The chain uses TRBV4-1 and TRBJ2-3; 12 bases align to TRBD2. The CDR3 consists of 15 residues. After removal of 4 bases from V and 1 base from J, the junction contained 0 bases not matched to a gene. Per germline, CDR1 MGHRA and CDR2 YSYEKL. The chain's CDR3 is CASSRLAGGTDTQYF. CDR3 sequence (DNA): TGCGCCAGCAGCCGACTAGCGGGGGGCACAGATACGCAGTATTTT.

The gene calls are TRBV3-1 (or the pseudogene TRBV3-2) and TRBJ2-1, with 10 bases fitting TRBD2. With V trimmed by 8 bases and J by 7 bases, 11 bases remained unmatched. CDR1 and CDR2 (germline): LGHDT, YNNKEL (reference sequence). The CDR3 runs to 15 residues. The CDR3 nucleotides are TGTGCCAGCCACGTCAAGCGGGGGGGCCTTAATGAGCAGTTCTTC. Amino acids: CASHVKRGGLNEQFF.

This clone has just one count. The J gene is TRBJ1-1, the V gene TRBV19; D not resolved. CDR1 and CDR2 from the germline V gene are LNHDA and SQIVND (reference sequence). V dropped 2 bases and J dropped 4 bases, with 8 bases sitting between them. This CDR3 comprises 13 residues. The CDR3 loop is CASSISRATEAFF. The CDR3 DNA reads TGTGCCAGTAGTATAAGTCGAGCCACTGAAGCTTTCTTT.

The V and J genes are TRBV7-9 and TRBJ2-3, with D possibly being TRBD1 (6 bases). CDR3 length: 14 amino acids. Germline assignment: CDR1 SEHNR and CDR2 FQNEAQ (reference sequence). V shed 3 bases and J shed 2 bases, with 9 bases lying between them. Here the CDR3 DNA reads TGTGCCAGCAGCTTTGGACAGCCCACAGATACGCAGTATTTT. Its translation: CASSFGQPTDTQYF.

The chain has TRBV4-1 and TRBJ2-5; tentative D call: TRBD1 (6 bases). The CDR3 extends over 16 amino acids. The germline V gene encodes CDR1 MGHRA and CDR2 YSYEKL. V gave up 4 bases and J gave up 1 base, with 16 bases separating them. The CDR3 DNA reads TGCGCCAGCAGCCTAGTTCCTGGGACACCCCAAGAGACCCAGTACTTC. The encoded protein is CASSLVPGTPQETQYF.

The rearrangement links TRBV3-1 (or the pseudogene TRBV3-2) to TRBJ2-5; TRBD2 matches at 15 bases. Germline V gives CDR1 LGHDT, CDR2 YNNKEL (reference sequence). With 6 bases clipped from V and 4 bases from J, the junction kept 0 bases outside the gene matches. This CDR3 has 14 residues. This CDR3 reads CASRGLAGGETQYF. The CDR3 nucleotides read TGTGCCAGCAGGGGACTAGCGGGGGGAGAGACCCAGTACTTC.

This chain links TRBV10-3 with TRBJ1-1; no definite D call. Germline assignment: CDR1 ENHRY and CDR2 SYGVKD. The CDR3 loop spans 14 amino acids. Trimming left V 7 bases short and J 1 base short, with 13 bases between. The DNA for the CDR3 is TGTGCCATCACCAATGACGCAGGGAACACTGAAGCTTTCTTT. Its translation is CAITNDAGNTEAFF.